Below are 25 T cell receptor beta chains sequenced from a single sample in a study of blood T cell repertoires in COVID-19. Repertoires were generated with immunoSEQ multiplex PCR, while TCRdb's copy carries only in-frame clones and drops some. The data contain 17,000 or so clones, around 87% of them singletons. The sequencing input was peripheral blood. Receptors originate from a man between 50 and 59 years old with active COVID-19.

The chain combines TRBV4-1 with TRBJ1-3, with TRBD1 matching over 7 bases. The CDR3 is 16 residues long. The junction had 7 bases not matched to a gene; V was cut back by 1 base and J by 4 bases. Germline V gene data show CDR1 as MGHRA and CDR2 as YSYEKL. CDR3 amino acids: CASSQVGRGRGNTIYF. CDR3 DNA sequence: TGCGCCAGCAGCCAAGTTGGTAGGGGGCGAGGAAACACCATATATTTT.

The CDR3 DNA follows: TGTGCCAGCAGGGAACAGGGGGCGCGTTTCTTT. It specifies CASREQGARFF. The V gene is TRBV6-6, the J gene TRBJ1-1; 9 bases match TRBD1. This CDR3 comprises 11 residues. V shed 6 bases and J 13 bases; nucleotides not matched to a gene: 6. Germline V CDR1 and CDR2: MNHNY, SVGAGI (reference sequence).

The V gene is TRBV27, the J gene TRBJ1-2, with 9 nucleotides matching TRBD1. CDR3 length: 13 amino acids. CDR1 and CDR2 from the germline V gene are MNHEY and SMNVEV (reference sequence). V dropped 4 bases and J dropped 8; count of bases not matched to a gene: 5. The CDR3 loop reads CASSSRTGEGYTF. Written as DNA, the CDR3 is TGTGCCAGCAGTTCTCGGACAGGGGAAGGCTACACCTTC.

This clone was detected a few times. The chain links TRBV6-1 to TRBJ2-1; the match to TRBD2 covers 8 bases. This CDR3 has 15 residues. V shed 0 bases and J 6 bases; nucleotides not matched to a gene: 4. Per the germline V gene, CDR1 is MNHNS and CDR2 is SASEGT. The CDR3 DNA sequence: TGTGCCAGCAGTGAAGCGCCCGGGACTAGCAATGAGCAGTTCTTC. Protein product: CASSEAPGTSNEQFF.

This clone was seen once. Other DNA sequences in this sample translate to the same CDR3. The chain links TRBV7-2 to TRBJ1-4; D uncertain. This CDR3 has 13 amino acids. Germline lookup yields CDR1 SGHTA and CDR2 FQGNSA. The germline V and J ends were trimmed by 5 bases and 5 bases, with 9 bases remaining between them. The CDR3 region is CASSAELNEKLFF. In DNA, the CDR3 is TGTGCCAGCAGCGCAGAACTAAATGAAAAACTGTTTTTT.

The chain couples TRBV5-1 to TRBJ2-1; TRBD2 aligns across 14 bases. This CDR3 has 17 residues. V shed 4 bases, J shed 9 bases, and the junction held 12 bases outside the gene matches. Germline V gene sequence: CDR1 SGHRS, CDR2 YFSETQ. In nucleotides, the CDR3 is TGCGCCAGCAGCCCTCGGACTAGCGGGAGGTCCTTTATTGAGCAGTTCTTC. Translation: CASSPRTSGRSFIEQFF.

A single count supports this clone. DNA of the CDR3: TGTGCCAGCAGCTTCGGTGCCTCCTATGGCTACACCTTC. It is translated as CASSFGASYGYTF. The V and J genes are TRBV7-8 and TRBJ1-2; D gene ambiguous. Trimming took off 3 bases at V and 4 bases at J, with 9 bases between the two ends. The germline V gene encodes CDR1 SGHVS and CDR2 FQNEAQ. The CDR3 has 13 residues.

This clone was picked up one time. This chain joins TRBV5-1 and TRBJ1-4; 8 nucleotides line up with TRBD1. The CDR3 loop spans 15 amino acids. V was pared by 3 bases and J by 7 bases, with 8 bases of the junction left unmatched. Germline V gene lookup returns CDR1 SGHRS and CDR2 YFSETQ. The CDR3 nucleotides read TGCGCCAGCAGCTGGTCAGGGGGCTTACGTGAAAAACTGTTTTTT. Translating it yields CASSWSGGLREKLFF.

The chain has TRBV7-3 and TRBJ2-1; the match to TRBD1 covers 8 bases. Per the germline V gene, CDR1 is SGHTA and CDR2 is FQGTGA. V trimming: 4 bases; J trimming: 2 bases; junction bases outside the gene matches: 4. The CDR3 is made up of 15 amino acids. CDR3 region: CASSYDRGTYNEQFF. The CDR3 nucleotides read TGTGCCAGCAGCTATGACAGGGGAACCTACAATGAGCAGTTCTTC.

The gene calls are TRBV11-3 and TRBJ2-2; 10 nucleotides match TRBD2. CDR1 is SGHNT, CDR2 YENEEA, per germline. The CDR3 runs to 15 residues. V was clipped by 3 bases and J by 6 bases; unmatched bases: 4. In DNA form, the CDR3 reads TGTGCCAGCAGCTTTAAGCGGGAGGGTCCCGGGGAGCTGTTTTTT. Translation: CASSFKREGPGELFF.

V gene TRBV5-4 combines with J gene TRBJ2-3, with 10 bases aligning to TRBD2. Trimming took 4 bases from V and 2 from J; bases not matched to a gene: 7. CDR1 is SGHNT, CDR2 YYREEE, per germline (reference sequence). The CDR3 totals 16 residues. The CDR3: CASSPAGGPVTDTQYF. CDR3 DNA: TGTGCCAGCAGCCCAGCGGGAGGGCCAGTCACAGATACGCAGTATTTT. The entire variable domain, with the rest obtained from reference TRBV5-4 and TRBJ2-3, is as follows: ETGVTQSPTHLIKTRGQQVTLRCSSQSGHNTVSWYQQALGQGPQFIFQYYREEENGRGNFPPRFSGLQFPNYSSELNVNALELDDSALYLCASSPAGGPVTDTQYFGPGTRLTVL.

This clone was detected only a few times. This rearrangement joins TRBV5-5 to TRBJ1-6; no clear D gene. Germline-derived CDR1 and CDR2 are SGHKS and YYEKEE (reference sequence). The CDR3 extends over 16 amino acids. The V end lost 2 bases, the J end lost 8 bases, and 17 bases lay between the germline ends. Written as DNA, the CDR3 is TGTGCCAGCAGCTTAAATTCCGGGTCGAATTATTCACCCCTCCACTTT. As protein: CASSLNSGSNYSPLHF.

This rearrangement joins TRBV12-3 or TRBV12-4 to TRBJ2-5; D call uncertain. This CDR3 is built from 12 residues. Between the trimmed V and J ends, which lost 0 bases and 4 bases, there was a span of 3 bases. The DNA of the CDR3 is TGTGCCAGCAGTTTAGCGCGAGAGACCCAGTACTTC. As protein: CASSLARETQYF.

The rearrangement links TRBV5-1 to TRBJ2-7; D is perhaps TRBD1 (5 bases). The CDR3 covers 14 residues. The V and J ends lost 0 bases and 4 bases respectively, with 11 bases between them. Germline CDR1 SGHRS, CDR2 YFSETQ. In DNA, the CDR3 is TGCGCCAGCAGCTTGGAGAGGACACAATACGAGCAGTACTTC. This encodes CASSLERTQYEQYF.

This chain joins TRBV7-9 and TRBJ2-3; D might be TRBD2 (5 bases). Per germline, CDR1 SEHNR and CDR2 FQNEAQ (reference sequence). Trimming took 5 bases from V and 3 from J, leaving 21 bases between them. The CDR3 runs 17 residues. CDR3 loop: CASSPRREGPWTDTQYF. As DNA, the CDR3 is TGTGCCAGCAGCCCACGCCGGGAAGGCCCTTGGACAGATACGCAGTATTTT. The variable domain in full, completed from reference TRBV7-9 and TRBJ2-3, reads DTGVSQNPRHKITKRGQNVTFRCDPISEHNRLYWYRQTLGQGPEFLTYFQNEAQLEKSRLLSDRFSAERPKGSFSTLEIQRTEQGDSAMYLCASSPRREGPWTDTQYFGPGTRLTVL.

This chain links TRBV5-4 with TRBJ2-7; TRBD2 might be the D (6 bases). Trimming removed 4 bases at V and 2 bases at J, with 16 bases between. The CDR3 totals 15 residues. CDR1 SGHNT and CDR2 YYREEE come from the germline V gene (reference sequence). CDR3 DNA: TGTGCCAGCAGCGGCCCCAGCGGGTCTACCTACGAGCAGTACTTC. Translation gives CASSGPSGSTYEQYF.

The chain is built from TRBV15 and TRBJ1-3; 8 nucleotides agree with TRBD1. The CDR3 contains 14 residues. CDR1 LNHNV and CDR2 YYDKDF come from the germline V gene (reference sequence). After removal of 9 bases from V and 4 bases from J, the junction contained 8 bases not matched to a gene. CDR3 coding DNA: TGTGCCACTACCACAGGGGGATCAGGAAACACCATATATTTT. Its protein product is CATTTGGSGNTIYF.

This rearrangement joins TRBV7-3 to TRBJ2-1, with D tentatively TRBD2 (6 bases). The V and J ends lost 5 bases and 8 bases respectively, with 13 bases between them. Germline V CDR1 and CDR2: SGHTA, FQGTGA. The length of the CDR3 is 13 residues. The CDR3 sequence is CASSPTRSDEQFF. The CDR3 DNA is TGTGCCAGCAGCCCGACTAGGTCGGATGAGCAGTTCTTC.

This clone was detected a few times. The chain combines TRBV7-9 with TRBJ1-1; D remains ambiguous. Germline V CDR1 and CDR2: SEHNR, FQNEAQ (reference sequence). The CDR3 totals 15 residues. V dropped 2 bases and J dropped 3 bases, with 13 bases sitting between them. CDR3 nucleotides: TGTGCCAGCAGCTTATCCCAGCGGGGATACACTGAAGCTTTCTTT. Protein: CASSLSQRGYTEAFF.

The chain links TRBV3-1 (or the pseudogene TRBV3-2) to TRBJ1-1, with 7 positions matching TRBD1. The CDR3 has 15 residues. Germline trimming cut 0 bases from V and 8 bases from J; bases unmatched to any gene: 9. The germline CDR1 and CDR2 sequences are LGHDT and YNNKEL (reference sequence). The CDR3 DNA is TGTGCCAGCAGCCAAGATGGGGCAACCAGGGGGGAAGCTTTCTTT. It translates to CASSQDGATRGEAFF.

The rearrangement links TRBV9 to TRBJ2-3; D may be TRBD2 (5 bases). CDR1 and CDR2 from the germline V gene are SGDLS and YYNGEE. V was trimmed by 2 bases and J by 6 bases, leaving 13 bases between them. The CDR3 totals 14 residues. CDR3 DNA: TGTGCCAGCAGCGTGGCCGCGACGGGGGATACGCAGTATTTT. Translating gives CASSVAATGDTQYF. The full variable domain, with the rest looked up from reference TRBV9 and TRBJ2-3, is DSGVTQTPKHLITATGQRVTLRCSPRSGDLSVYWYQQSLDQGLQFLIQYYNGEERAKGNILERFSAQQFPDLHSELNLSSLELGDSALYFCASSVAATGDTQYFGPGTRLTVL.

This rearrangement joins TRBV18 to TRBJ2-5; D might be TRBD1 (5 bases). Germline CDR1 is KGHSH and CDR2 is LQKENI. V was trimmed by 1 base and J by 1 base, leaving 7 bases between them. This CDR3 is 14 amino acids long. The CDR3, as DNA: TGTGCCAGCTCACCACGGGGCAGCCAAGAGACCCAGTACTTC. Amino acid sequence: CASSPRGSQETQYF.

This chain uses TRBV28 with TRBJ1-5; D is unclear. V lost 3 bases and J lost 5, with 5 bases in between. Per germline, CDR1 MDHEN and CDR2 SYDVKM. This CDR3 contains 12 residues. The CDR3 loop is CASSFPDQPQHF. The CDR3, as DNA: TGTGCCAGCAGTTTTCCAGATCAGCCCCAGCATTTT.

The sample holds one count of this clone. The V and J genes are TRBV28 and TRBJ1-2; TRBD1 is a possible D gene (5 bases). Deletions cut 2 bases from V and 4 bases from J, with 5 bases between. This CDR3 comprises 12 residues. Germline lookup yields CDR1 MDHEN and CDR2 SYDVKM. CDR3 sequence: CASSLRGYGYTF. The CDR3 region has the DNA TGTGCCAGCAGTTTAAGGGGCTATGGCTACACCTTC.

The chain carries TRBV9 and TRBJ1-6, with D maybe TRBD1 (6 bases). Trimming cost V 0 bases and J 0 bases, with 28 bases left between them. The CDR3 has 23 amino acids. Germline values: CDR1 SGDLS, CDR2 YYNGEE. DNA for the CDR3: TGTGCCAGCAGCGTAGTGGTTGCGAGACAGGACCGATTTAAGAGCTCCTATAATTCACCCCTCCACTTT. Its protein is CASSVVVARQDRFKSSYNSPLHF.